Reported below is one T cell receptor (beta chain). This sample is part of a study of identical twins. TCRdb redid the calling of the 5' RACE reads with MiXCR, one entry per CDR3 protein. The data show 500,000 or so distinct CDR3 sequences, 20% to 25% seen once. The CDR3 has 15 residues. Germline V gene lookup returns CDR1 MNHEY and CDR2 SMNVEV (reference sequence). V lost 6 bases to trimming and J lost 4 bases; unmatched junction nucleotides: 8. These data are also associated with another study on T cells expressing NK-cell markers. That study reports: Dominant NKG2C+ clonotype frequencies of about 1.0-8% of CD8+ T cells were measured in about 6 donors.

The chain couples TRBV27 to TRBJ2-2, with 7 bases fitting TRBD2. Sequencing was carried out using CD4+ T cells sorted from blood. The clonotype originates from a young woman in good health. The chain's CDR3 is CASSYRLAPTGELFF. The CDR3, as DNA: TGTGCCAGCAGCTATCGACTAGCCCCCACCGGGGAGCTGTTTTTT.